This T cell receptor beta chain was recorded in a study of cytomegalovirus exposure and HLA in healthy donors. Study-level results: At a 0.05 false discovery rate, a later analysis found about 17,000 TCR beta sequences to be associated with HLA alleles. Several of the most significant clusters appeared, in a later analysis, to be linked to common viral pathogens. As was reported, the classifier diagnosed cytomegalovirus status with high specificity and sensitivity. The authors enumerated some 160 TCR beta chains as linked to cytomegalovirus.

Note on this clone: Its target is unknown.

The study ran its PCR with 60 Vbeta and 13 Jbeta primers. Profiled with immunoSEQ multiplex PCR; TCRdb holds only in-frame clones, not every one. The table includes about 120,000 clones, about 70% detected once. V was cut by 4 bases and J by 0 bases, with 12 bases left in between. This CDR3 comprises 15 residues. CDR1 is SGHNT, CDR2 YYREEE, per germline (reference sequence). V and J are TRBV5-4 and TRBJ2-3; the D gene is possibly TRBD2 (6 bases). The specimen sequenced was PBMCs. This receptor was identified in a woman in her forties in good health and CMV-seronegative. The CDR3 sequence is CASSPRGRSTDTQYF. The CDR3, as DNA: TGTGCCAGCAGCCCGCGGGGACGAAGCACAGATACGCAGTATTTT.